These 25 T cell receptor beta chains were all obtained from the same sample, sequenced in a study of T cells in Graves' hyperthyroidism and ophthalmopathy. Amplified TCR beta CDR3 regions came from RNA transcripts. Researchers ran a first-round RT-PCR on the TCR CDR3 using the HTBI primer set. One entry per CDR3 protein, called by TCRdb with MiXCR from the multiplex PCR reads. The sample has 550,000 to 850,000 distinct CDR3 sequences, around a sixth seen once. Sequences were obtained from blood. The receptors were gathered from a woman aged 50 to 65 with Graves' hyperthyroidism that later progressed to Graves' ophthalmopathy.

This clonotype was found many times. The chain joins TRBV27 to TRBJ2-1; D may be TRBD2 (6 bases). The length of the CDR3 is 17 residues. Germline V gives CDR1 MNHEY, CDR2 SMNVEV (reference sequence). V was trimmed by 2 bases and J by 3 bases, leaving 17 bases between them. The CDR3 loop is CASSLRGDWRDYNEQFF. The CDR3 nucleotides read TGTGCCAGCAGTTTACGAGGAGACTGGCGGGACTACAATGAGCAGTTCTTC.

The chain carries TRBV6-1 and TRBJ2-3, with 7 bases fitting TRBD1. The CDR3 has 15 residues. Germline V lookup: CDR1 MNHNS, CDR2 SASEGT. V lost 7 bases and J lost 5; bases outside the gene matches: 12. The CDR3 here is CASTQTGQPGDTQYF. For the CDR3, the DNA is TGTGCCAGCACTCAAACGGGACAGCCAGGAGATACGCAGTATTTT.

This clonotype was recorded a few times. This chain connects TRBV5-1 to TRBJ2-2; 9 nucleotides agree with TRBD1. V lost 0 bases and J lost 1; bases outside the gene matches: 10. In germline, CDR1 is SGHRS, CDR2 YFSETQ. The CDR3 runs to 19 residues. The CDR3 spells CASSLVPPGTGQNTGELFF. The DNA for the CDR3 is TGCGCCAGCAGCTTGGTCCCTCCGGGGACAGGGCAGAACACCGGGGAGCTGTTTTTT.

About this clonotype: This may arise from a read error, as a much more abundant clone is one base away. The chain couples TRBV13 to TRBJ1-1; D is uncertain. The CDR3 totals 12 residues. V was shortened by 2 bases and J by 4 bases, with 5 bases between the two germline ends. Germline values: CDR1 PRHDT, CDR2 FYEKMQ (reference sequence). CDR3 protein: CASSLSCTEAFF. In DNA form, the CDR3 reads TGTGCCAGCAGCTTAAGTTGCACTGAAGCTTTCTTT.

This clonotype was detected ten times or more. The chain joins TRBV6-9 to TRBJ2-3; 9 bases line up with TRBD2. The V gene's germline CDR1 is MNHGY and CDR2 SVAAGI. This CDR3 has 17 amino acids. V was pared by 2 bases and J by 2 bases, with 8 bases of the junction left unmatched. The CDR3 coding sequence is TGTGCCAGCAGTTATCAAAGGCTAGCGGGGACCACAGATACGCAGTATTTT. Translated, it gives CASSYQRLAGTTDTQYF.

The gene calls are TRBV29-1 and TRBJ1-1; TRBD1 matches at 8 bases. Germline V CDR1 and CDR2: SQVTM, ANQGSEA. V gave up 6 bases and J gave up 4 bases; unmatched junction bases: 7. This CDR3 has 13 amino acids. In DNA, the CDR3 is TGCAGCGTAGAGACAGGGGTTAGCACTGAAGCTTTCTTT. This sequence encodes CSVETGVSTEAFF.

The sample holds one count of this clonotype. The rearrangement joins TRBV6-1 to TRBJ1-1; D is uncertain. CDR1 and CDR2 from the germline V gene are MNHNS and SASEGT. The V gene lost 1 base and the J gene lost 6 bases, with 9 bases spanning the gap. The CDR3 extends over 13 amino acids. This CDR3 reads CASSEERWAEAFF. The CDR3 DNA reads TGTGCCAGCAGTGAAGAACGGTGGGCTGAAGCTTTCTTT.

This clonotype was picked up many times. The rearrangement joins TRBV12-3 or TRBV12-4 to TRBJ1-2; no clear D. This CDR3 has 12 amino acids. V was trimmed by 5 bases and J by 7 bases, leaving 11 bases between them. Here the CDR3 DNA reads TGTGCCAGCAGTCCGGCTGAGGGTGGCTACACCTTC. Residues: CASSPAEGGYTF.

This clonotype was observed once. V and J are TRBV5-6 and TRBJ2-3; D is possibly TRBD1 or TRBD2 (5 bases each). V was cut by 3 bases and J by 6 bases, with 20 bases left in between. Germline CDR1 reads SGHDT; CDR2 reads YYEEEE. The CDR3 loop spans 16 amino acids. The CDR3, as DNA: TGTGCCAGCAGCTCCGACAGACTACACTTATCCGATACGCAGTATTTT. It yields the protein CASSSDRLHLSDTQYF.

This clonotype was found many times. The J gene is TRBJ1-1, the V gene TRBV18; D is ambiguous. Germline CDR1 KGHSH, CDR2 LQKENI. Trimming removed 1 base at V and 2 bases at J, with 8 bases between. The CDR3 covers 14 residues. CDR3 sequence reads: CASSPLTSNTEAFF. The CDR3 DNA reads TGTGCCAGCTCACCACTTACTAGTAACACTGAAGCTTTCTTT.

This clonotype was found a few times. The genes are TRBV5-1 and TRBJ1-2, with D hard to call. V lost 3 bases and J lost 2, with 8 bases in between. The germline gives CDR1 SGHRS, CDR2 YFSETQ. The CDR3 runs to 13 residues. For the CDR3, the DNA is TGCGCCAGCAGCTCTACACAGAACTATGGCTACACCTTC. Its translation: CASSSTQNYGYTF.

This clonotype was seen ten or more times. CDR3 amino acids: CASSLDPDASSGNTIYF. The CDR3 DNA sequence: TGTGCCAGCAGCTTAGATCCGGACGCTTCCTCTGGAAACACCATATATTTT. This chain joins TRBV11-2 and TRBJ1-3, with D unresolved. Per the germline V gene, CDR1 is SGHAT and CDR2 is FQNNGV. The CDR3 consists of 17 residues. The V gene lost 0 bases and the J gene lost 0 bases, with 12 bases spanning the gap.

Many counts were recorded for this clonotype. The chain recombines TRBV5-1 with TRBJ1-1; TRBD1 is a possible D gene (6 bases). The germline V gene has CDR1 SGHRS and CDR2 YFSETQ. V gave up 0 bases and J gave up 6 bases, with 12 bases separating them. The length of the CDR3 is 14 residues. The CDR3 sequence: CASSLDREGAEAFF. CDR3 nucleotides: TGCGCCAGCAGCTTGGACAGGGAGGGGGCTGAAGCTTTCTTT.

The rearrangement uses TRBV6-5 and TRBJ1-2, with 7 bases identical to TRBD1. V lost 2 bases to trimming and J lost 6 bases; unmatched junction nucleotides: 9. The germline CDR1 and CDR2 sequences are MNHEY and SVGAGI. The CDR3 extends over 15 amino acids. The CDR3 region has the DNA TGTGCCAGCAGTTACGGGGGACAGAAGAGAGATGGCTACACCTTC. Translated, it gives CASSYGGQKRDGYTF.

CDR3 loop: CASRTGHSTDTQYF. CDR3 nucleotides: TGTGCCAGCAGAACAGGACACTCCACAGATACGCAGTATTTT. The chain links TRBV2 to TRBJ2-3; TRBD1 might be the D (5 bases). V lost 6 bases and J 2 bases, leaving 12 bases between the germline ends. The CDR3 totals 14 residues. CDR1 and CDR2 (germline): SNHLY, FYNNEI.

The V and J genes are TRBV5-6 and TRBJ2-4; 7 positions match TRBD2. The CDR3 is 14 residues long. V dropped 4 bases and J dropped 5; count of bases not matched to a gene: 6. Germline-derived CDR1 and CDR2 are SGHDT and YYEEEE. CDR3 DNA sequence: TGTGCCAGCAGCCCTGGACTAGGAGAAAACATTCAGTACTTC. The encoded protein is CASSPGLGENIQYF.

This chain links TRBV18 with TRBJ1-2; perhaps TRBD1 as D (6 bases). With 3 bases removed from V and 8 bases from J, the gap between germline ends came to 22 bases. Germline CDR1 KGHSH, CDR2 LQKENI. This CDR3 spans 16 amino acids. The CDR3: CASSPLPTGQGYGYTF. CDR3 nucleotides: TGTGCCAGCTCACCGCTGCCGACGGGGCAGGGGTACGGCTACACCTTC.

The chain has TRBV4-1 and TRBJ2-2; D possibly corresponds to TRBD1 (6 bases). The CDR3 runs 15 residues. V gave up 1 base and J gave up 5 bases, with 11 bases separating them. Per the germline V gene, CDR1 is MGHRA and CDR2 is YSYEKL. CDR3 nucleotide sequence: TGCGCCAGCAGCCAAGTCAGGGGTGGTACCGGGGAGCTGTTTTTT. It is translated as CASSQVRGGTGELFF.

In this sample, this clonotype turned up many times. The genes are TRBV5-1 and TRBJ1-1; TRBD1 matches 8 bases. Losses at the gene ends were 3 bases for V and 0 bases for J; bases not matched to a gene: 7. This CDR3 contains 16 residues. Germline V gene sequence: CDR1 SGHRS, CDR2 YFSETQ. The CDR3 region has the DNA TGCGCCAGCAGCTCAGCCGACAGGGGCCTGAACACTGAAGCTTTCTTT. Its protein is CASSSADRGLNTEAFF.

The chain combines TRBV13 with TRBJ1-2; 7 bases line up with TRBD1. Germline CDR1 PRHDT, CDR2 FYEKMQ (reference sequence). V shed 5 bases and J 5 bases; nucleotides not matched to a gene: 14. The CDR3 contains 16 residues. The DNA for the CDR3 is TGTGCCAGCAGCGAGGGGACAGCCACACACTTATATGGCTACACCTTC. This codes for CASSEGTATHLYGYTF.

This clonotype was found a few times. The chain's CDR3 is CASSETLRGDYNEQFF. The CDR3 DNA reads TGTGCCAGCAGTGAAACTCTGCGGGGGGACTACAATGAGCAGTTCTTC. The V and J genes are TRBV6-1 and TRBJ2-1; 8 positions agree with TRBD2. The junction had 6 bases not matched to a gene; V was cut back by 2 bases and J by 3 bases. The germline V gene encodes CDR1 MNHNS and CDR2 SASEGT. CDR3 length: 16 residues.

This clonotype was recorded many times. This sequence joins TRBV3-1 and TRBJ1-4, with 9 bases aligning to TRBD1. This CDR3 is 16 amino acids long. V lost 4 bases and J lost 0; bases outside the gene matches: 3. Germline V gene data show CDR1 as LGHDT and CDR2 as YNNKEL (reference sequence). The CDR3 bases are TGTGCCAGCAGCCTCCGGACAGGGGCAACTAATGAAAAACTGTTTTTT. It specifies CASSLRTGATNEKLFF.

The J gene is TRBJ1-5, the V gene TRBV4-1, with 7 bases fitting TRBD1. V was clipped by 3 bases and J by 6 bases; unmatched bases: 14. The germline gives CDR1 MGHRA, CDR2 YSYEKL. This CDR3 contains 17 residues. The CDR3 loop reads CASSQATDRDPAQPQHF. For the CDR3, the DNA is TGCGCCAGCAGCCAGGCAACCGACAGGGATCCTGCTCAGCCCCAGCATTTT.

This chain links TRBV5-4 with TRBJ2-7; perhaps D is TRBD1 or TRBD2 (5 bases each). V was pared by 3 bases and J by 6 bases, with 19 bases between. The CDR3 loop spans 15 amino acids. Germline V CDR1 and CDR2: SGHNT, YYREEE (reference sequence). CDR3 nucleotide sequence: TGTGCCAGCAGCTGGCTAAGAGGGGTGTCGGCCGAGCAGTACTTC. It translates to CASSWLRGVSAEQYF.

This clonotype is classed as medium-sized (0.01 to 0.1%). The chain combines TRBV20-1 with TRBJ1-6, with a weak D call TRBD1 (5 bases). This CDR3 has 14 residues. V was shortened by 3 bases and J by 5 bases, with 11 bases between the two germline ends. CDR1 and CDR2 from the germline V gene are DFQATT and SNEGSKA (reference sequence). The CDR3 DNA sequence: TGCAGTGCTAGGCTGGGCAGGGATAATTCACCCCTCCACTTT. It encodes CSARLGRDNSPLHF.